The rows below give T cell receptor beta chains drawn from one sample of a study of blood T cell repertoires in COVID-19. Clones were sequenced by immunoSEQ multiplex PCR, and TCRdb holds only the in-frame ones, with some missing. The profile shows roughly 34,000 clones, around 87% of them singletons. The specimen sequenced was peripheral blood. These receptor sequences come from a man of 80 years or more with active COVID-19. Each CDR3 is given with its conserved first and last residue. The D gene is left open where the match is weak. Size is omitted from some rows. Given values are once, few, many or a class for expanded clones.

V gene	J gene	clone size	D gene	CDR3 protein	CDR3 DNA
TRBV27	TRBJ2-7	few	-	CASRDPGREQYF	TGTGCCAGCAGGGATCCAGGGCGCGAGCAGTACTTC
TRBV12-5	TRBJ2-1	-	TRBD1	CASTPGFGQGGSYNEQFF	TGTGCTAGCACCCCCGGGTTTGGACAGGGCGGATCCTACAATGAGCAGTTCTTC
TRBV6-6	TRBJ1-2	few	-	CASRATDFYGYTF	TGTGCCAGCAGGGCGACAGACTTCTATGGCTACACCTTC
TRBV2	TRBJ2-3	-	-	CASSGKGLRTDTQYF	TGTGCCAGCAGTGGAAAGGGACTCCGCACAGATACGCAGTATTTT
TRBV7-9	TRBJ1-5	-	-	CASSPSGGNGQPQHF	TGTGCCAGCAGCCCCTCGGGAGGGAATGGGCAGCCCCAGCATTTT
TRBV28	TRBJ2-7	-	TRBD2	CASSLQTSGGYHF	TGTGCCAGCAGTTTACAGACTAGCGGGGGGTACCACTTC
TRBV7-9	TRBJ1-1	-	-	CASSLGQGHTEAFF	TGTGCCAGCAGCTTAGGTCAGGGCCACACTGAAGCTTTCTTT
TRBV28	TRBJ1-2	once	TRBD1	CASRETGNTHGYTF	TGTGCCAGCAGAGAGACAGGGAATACCCATGGCTACACCTTC
TRBV10-2	TRBJ2-7	-	-	CASSVGGKGSYEQYF	TGCGCCAGCAGTGTAGGCGGGAAGGGGTCGTACGAGCAGTACTTC
TRBV7-8	TRBJ1-3	-	-	CASSLSAGARGNTIYF	TGTGCCAGCAGCTTATCAGCGGGGGCGAGAGGAAACACCATATATTTT
TRBV6-2/TRBV6-3	TRBJ2-7	-	TRBD2	CASSYSGLVHEQYF	TGTGCCAGCAGTTACTCCGGACTAGTACACGAGCAGTACTTC
TRBV15	TRBJ2-7	-	-	CATSREQGRYEQYF	TGTGCCACCAGCAGAGAGCAGGGTCGCTACGAGCAGTACTTC
TRBV11-2	TRBJ2-3	few	TRBD2	CASSARRALAGGRLDTQYF	TGTGCCAGCAGCGCTCGGCGGGCCCTAGCGGGAGGGCGTTTAGATACGCAGTATTTT
TRBV19	TRBJ2-3	-	TRBD2	CASSKGLADYTDTQYF	TGTGCCAGTAGTAAGGGACTAGCGGACTACACAGATACGCAGTATTTT
TRBV9	TRBJ2-3	-	TRBD1	CASSVTGVTDTQYF	TGTGCCAGCAGTGTAACAGGGGTCACAGATACGCAGTATTTT
TRBV29-1	TRBJ2-5	-	TRBD2	CSGWLAGGFGEETQYF	TGCAGCGGGTGGCTAGCGGGAGGATTTGGGGAGGAGACCCAGTACTTC
TRBV28	TRBJ2-2	-	-	CASSGGGTGELFF	TGTGCCAGCAGCGGGGGTGGCACCGGGGAGCTGTTTTTT
TRBV6-5	TRBJ2-1	-	-	CASTAGSSYNEQFF	TGTGCCAGCACGGCGGGGAGCTCCTACAATGAGCAGTTCTTC
TRBV25-1	TRBJ1-2	few	-	CASSGGAYGYTF	TGTGCCAGCAGTGGTGGGGCGTACGGCTACACCTTC
TRBV20-1	TRBJ2-7	-	TRBD2	CSASMRTSGRRSEQYF	TGCAGTGCTAGTATGAGGACTAGCGGGAGGAGGAGCGAGCAGTACTTC
TRBV5-5	TRBJ2-2	-	TRBD2	CASSLRTSGTGITGELFF	TGTGCCAGCAGCCTCCGGACTAGCGGGACCGGGATAACCGGGGAGCTGTTTTTT
TRBV24-1	TRBJ2-1	-	TRBD2	CATRAQLAVSYNEQFF	TGTGCCACCCGGGCGCAACTAGCGGTCTCCTACAATGAGCAGTTCTTC
TRBV28	TRBJ2-3	few	-	CASRMRGLSTDTQYF	TGTGCCAGCCGGATGCGGGGACTGAGCACAGATACGCAGTATTTT
TRBV11-3	TRBJ2-3	-	TRBD2	CASLSGNTDTQYF	TGTGCCAGCCTTAGCGGGAACACAGATACGCAGTATTTT
TRBV7-2	TRBJ2-3	-	-	CASSLGDRSYTDTQYF	TGTGCCAGCAGCTTAGGAGACAGAAGTTACACAGATACGCAGTATTTT
TRBV11-2	TRBJ2-7	-	-	CASSLGEGGKREQYF	TGTGCCAGCAGCTTAGGCGAAGGGGGAAAACGCGAGCAGTACTTC
TRBV2	TRBJ2-2	-	-	CASSPGGSNTGELFF	TGTGCCAGCTCCCCGGGGGGCTCGAACACCGGGGAGCTGTTTTTT
TRBV28	TRBJ1-5	-	-	CASSSLGQPQHF	TGTGCCAGCAGTTCCCTCGGGCAGCCCCAGCATTTT
TRBV15	TRBJ2-3	-	TRBD2	CATSRVAGVSDTQYF	TGTGCCACCAGCAGAGTTGCGGGAGTTTCAGATACGCAGTATTTT
TRBV5-1	TRBJ2-5	-	TRBD1	CASSLSGGRETQYF	TGCGCCAGCAGCTTGTCAGGGGGCCGGGAGACCCAGTACTTC
TRBV28	TRBJ2-2	-	TRBD1	CASRPDRVNTGELFF	TGTGCCAGCAGACCGGACAGGGTGAACACCGGGGAGCTGTTTTTT
TRBV18	TRBJ2-2	-	-	CASSPPGTRTGELFF	TGTGCCAGCTCACCACCCGGGACTCGCACCGGGGAGCTGTTTTTT
TRBV28	TRBJ2-7	-	-	CASSVASGGGEQYF	TGTGCCAGCAGTGTCGCTAGCGGAGGGGGCGAGCAGTACTTC
TRBV11-2	TRBJ2-1	-	-	CASSLARNNEQFF	TGTGCCAGCAGCTTAGCTAGAAACAATGAGCAGTTCTTC
TRBV28	TRBJ2-7	-	TRBD2	CASRLADYEQYF	TGTGCCAGCAGACTAGCGGACTACGAGCAGTACTTC
TRBV27	TRBJ2-2	-	-	CASSFSAGELFF	TGTGCCAGCAGTTTTTCAGCCGGGGAGCTGTTTTTT
TRBV7-9	TRBJ1-1	once	-	CASSKTGSTEAFF	TGTGCCAGCAGCAAAACAGGGAGCACTGAAGCTTTCTTT
TRBV7-8	TRBJ2-7	few	TRBD2	CASSREGLAGVSEQYF	TGTGCCAGCAGCCGAGAGGGACTAGCGGGAGTTTCCGAGCAGTACTTC
TRBV9	TRBJ1-1	-	-	CASSVATDRNTEAFF	TGTGCCAGCAGCGTAGCTACAGACCGGAACACTGAAGCTTTCTTT
TRBV7-7	TRBJ1-6	-	TRBD1	CASSLGQDNSPLHF	TGTGCCAGCAGCCTGGGACAGGATAATTCACCCCTCCACTTT
TRBV6-5	TRBJ1-5	-	TRBD1	CASRGGQASNQPQHF	TGTGCCAGCAGGGGGGGACAGGCAAGCAATCAGCCCCAGCATTTT
TRBV5-1	TRBJ1-5	few	-	CASSLRGDYNQPQHF	TGCGCCAGCAGCTTGCGGGGAGACTACAATCAGCCCCAGCATTTT
TRBV27	TRBJ2-2	-	-	CASSLSAGSGTGELFF	TGTGCCAGCAGTTTGTCTGCAGGGTCTGGCACCGGGGAGCTGTTTTTT
TRBV2	TRBJ1-5	-	-	CASRILSSNQPQHF	TGTGCCAGCCGTATACTCTCCAGCAATCAGCCCCAGCATTTT
TRBV7-9	TRBJ2-3	-	TRBD1	CASSSRDRGWLTQYF	TGTGCCAGCAGCTCGCGGGACAGGGGTTGGTTGACGCAGTATTTT